This entry features one TCR beta chain sequence. The antigen is undetermined. The data were taken from a study of T cell responses to AZD1222 COVID-19 vaccine. Generated by immunoSEQ multiplex PCR, the TCRdb table keeps only in-frame clones and is missing some. The sample records about 110,000 clones, less than 95% being singletons. With V trimmed by 3 bases and J by 4 bases, 8 bases remained unmatched. This CDR3 region has 15 residues. CDR1 is GTSNPN and CDR2 is SVGIG in the germline V gene (reference sequence). Study results and caveats: Mostly white British, mostly female donors; authors suggested clonal diversity may be underestimated. Only six or seven AZD1222 recipients tested seropositive at baseline. Targets within unmutated variant regions were reportedly found for nearly half of spike-specific TCRs. Repertoire samples came only from after the peak T cell response.

The material was peripheral blood, obtained 28 days after the second AZD1222 dose. The rearrangement links TRBV30 to TRBJ2-3; 9 nucleotides align to TRBD2. This sequence was found in an adult who received the AZD1222 COVID-19 vaccine. The CDR3 here is CAWRVAGASPDTQYF. CDR3 nucleotide sequence: TGTGCCTGGAGGGTAGCGGGAGCCAGCCCAGATACGCAGTATTTT.